What follows describes a single T cell receptor (beta chain). This clone was observed once. Its antigen is still unknown. There are no base qualities to consult, and no much larger clone falls within one base. A total of approximately 27 patients with locally advanced or metastatic urothelial carcinoma, treated at Memorial Sloan Kettering on a trial protocol, made up the cohort. Peripheral blood mononuclear cells were collected from each patient pretreatment and during treatment, giving between 1 and 8 total time points per patient. The Qiagen DNeasy Blood extraction kit was used to purify genomic DNA from total PBMCs and tumor samples. PBMCs were collected pretreatment and during treatment, and were isolated and stored as previously described. In the germline V gene (reference sequence), CDR1 corresponds to SGHNT and CDR2 to YYREEE. Including cysteine and phenylalanine, the CDR3 has 16 amino acids. This entry keeps only the CDR3 DNA: 48 bases, framed from base 1. V is shortened by 2 bases, J by 4 bases, and the region joining them spans 18 bases.

This record comes from a study of PD-L1 blockade in urothelial cancer (dated by TCRdb to the late 2010s). As for the study more broadly: Every patient began therapy in the mid-2010s and was given atezolizumab 1,200 mg intravenously every 3 weeks. About nine tenths of the roughly 29 patients were identified as males with urothelial cancer of bladder origin, and a prior smoking history was reported by 18 of 29 patients. Patients had an ECOG performance status of 0 or 1 and had received between 0 and 3 prior chemotherapy regimens. Blood samples were analyzed at two time points: 3 weeks after treatment start (second dose) and 6 weeks after treatment start. Blood samples gave a median of around 140,000 T cells and 80,000 or so unique TCRs, with a median clonality of roughly 0.081. The study was an exploratory multi-omic analysis of somatic, immune and clinical correlates of response to PD-L1 blockade with atezolizumab in urothelial cancer. Pretreatment tumor samples and matched peripheral blood, collected serially before and after atezolizumab treatment, underwent TCR sequencing. Durable clinical benefit was defined as a progression-free survival longer than 6 months, and TCR features were additionally tested against progression-free survival and overall survival. In the same patients, pretreatment tumors underwent whole exome sequencing and RNA sequencing in addition to TCR sequencing. Durable clinical benefit was achieved by nine patients and was not achieved by 20 patients. Some 30 patients had pretreatment blood TCR-seq, approximately 24 had at least one posttreatment blood collection, and approximately 24 had tumor TCR-seq. General findings and caveats noted by the study authors: Small sample size (n ≈ 29) and many exploratory analyses mean the results are intended to be hypothesis-generating. Among patients with durable benefit, tumor-associated TCR clones showed greater expansion in peripheral blood 3 weeks after treatment started (n ≈ 21, p = 0.022). A pretreatment peripheral blood TCR clonality below the median was linked to improved progression-free and overall survival.

Each PCR received spiked-in synthetic TCR analog templates so that absolute template abundance could be estimated from read counts. Using the immunoSEQ assay, TCRbeta CDR3 regions were amplified from genomic DNA with bias-controlled V and J gene primers. Sequencing of rearranged TCRbeta segments was performed at approximately 20X coverage. In the original analysis: Sequencing errors were corrected by clustering, and CDR3s were annotated against IMGT so that V, D and J genes could be assigned. Downstream analyses used only productive TCRbeta rearrangements and left out out-of-frame or stop-codon sequences. Clonality was computed as one minus Shannon entropy normalized by the log of the number of unique productive sequences. Fisher's exact test with Benjamini-Hochberg correction, at a threshold of adjusted p below 0.01, was used to find clones that differed between time points or between blood and tumor. In TCRdb, the immuneACCESS table is reduced to in-frame sequences with V and J assigned. These tables do not hold every clone; where another copy was compared, an unresolved V gene accounts for under half, and the others remain unexplained. V, J and clone size are those of that table, while D and trimming were read from the DNA. The sample table contains approximately 46,000 clones; only one count was recorded for more than 65% of them. The ten largest clones represent 2.7% of the sample.

The specimen comprised PBMCs, sampled around atezolizumab (anti-PD-L1) treatment. Here the chain combines TRBV5-4 and TRBJ2-5; 8 matching bases give a weak D call of TRBD1. This TCR was sampled from a man aged 65 to 79 with urothelial cancer. For the CDR3, the sequence is CASSLGQGGDGETQYF. The DNA is as follows: TGTGCCAGCAGCTTAGGACAGGGAGGGGACGGAGAGACCCAGTACTTC.